This T cell receptor (beta chain) appears in the sequencing data of a study of tumor-infiltrating lymphocytes in oesophageal squamous cell carcinoma. TCRdb reprocessed the PCR reads with MiXCR, giving one entry per CDR3 protein. Here the sample spans roughly 14,000 distinct CDR3 sequences, approximately 50% being singletons. Per germline, CDR1 SGHAT and CDR2 FQDESV (reference sequence). The CDR3 runs to 18 residues. The V segment lost 3 bases and the J segment 4 bases; nucleotides outside the gene matches: 14. This chain uses TRBV11-1 with TRBJ2-1; 8 bases fit TRBD2. The receptor comes from a male donor with esophageal squamous cell carcinoma. The sequencing input was blood. The CDR3 sequence: CASSFWDTTSGLYNEQFF. For the CDR3, the DNA is TGTGCCAGCAGCTTCTGGGACACCACTAGCGGCCTATACAATGAGCAGTTCTTC.